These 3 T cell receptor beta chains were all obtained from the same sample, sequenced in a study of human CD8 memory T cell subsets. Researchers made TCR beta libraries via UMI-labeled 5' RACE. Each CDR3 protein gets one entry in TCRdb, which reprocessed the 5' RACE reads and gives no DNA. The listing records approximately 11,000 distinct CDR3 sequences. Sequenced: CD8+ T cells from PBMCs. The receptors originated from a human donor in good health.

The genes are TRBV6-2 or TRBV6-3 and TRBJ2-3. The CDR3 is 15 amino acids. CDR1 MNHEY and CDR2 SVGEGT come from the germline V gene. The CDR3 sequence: CASSYFASSTDTQYF.

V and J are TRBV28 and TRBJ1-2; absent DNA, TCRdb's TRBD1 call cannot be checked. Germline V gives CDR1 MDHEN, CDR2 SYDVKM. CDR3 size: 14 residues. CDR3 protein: CASSFRGNNYGYTF.

The CDR3: CASSSGSNEKLFF. This chain connects TRBV7-8 to TRBJ1-4. CDR1 is SGHVS, CDR2 FQNEAQ, per germline. The CDR3 covers 13 residues.